The rows below give T cell receptor beta chains drawn from one sample of a study of blood T cell repertoires in COVID-19. Method: immunoSEQ multiplex PCR; TCRdb's copy keeps in-frame clones and lacks some. The sample carries about 190,000 clones, over 70% recorded once. The sequenced sample was peripheral blood. All receptors derive from a man between 60 and 75 years old with active or convalescent COVID-19. The CDR3 runs from the conserved cysteine through the conserved F or W. The order of the fields is D gene, CDR3 length, V gene, J gene, clone size, CDR3 protein, CDR3 DNA. A D gene is named only where the DNA matches it firmly. Clone size appears in some rows only: once, few, many, or a class for an expanded clone.

>TRBD1|14|TRBV24-1|TRBJ2-7|once
CATARRTGSYEQYF
TGTGCCACCGCCAGACGGACAGGCTCCTACGAGCAGTACTTC
>TRBD2|16|TRBV7-2|TRBJ2-1|NA
CASSPRASGPYNEQFF
TGTGCCAGCAGCCCCAGGGCTAGCGGGCCTTACAATGAGCAGTTCTTC
>NA|13|TRBV13|TRBJ2-2|NA
CASSLGLRPELFF
TGTGCCAGCAGCTTAGGCCTGCGGCCGGAGCTGTTTTTT
>TRBD1|13|TRBV18|TRBJ2-7|NA
CASSPVDREEQYF
TGTGCCAGCTCACCCGTGGACAGGGAGGAGCAGTACTTC
>NA|15|TRBV10-3|TRBJ2-2|NA
CAISEYNRRTGELFF
TGTGCCATCAGTGAGTATAACAGAAGGACCGGGGAGCTGTTTTTT
>NA|12|TRBV7-2|TRBJ2-7|NA
CASRRDPPEQYF
TGTGCCAGCAGACGCGATCCCCCCGAGCAGTACTTC
>TRBD1|14|TRBV28|TRBJ1-2|NA
CASRRPGQGAGYTF
TGTGCCAGCAGACGCCCGGGACAGGGGGCAGGCTACACCTTC
>NA|16|TRBV12-2|TRBJ2-7|NA
CASRLARNRGRREQYF
TGTGCAAGTCGCTTAGCGCGCAACAGGGGGCGTCGGGAGCAGTACTTC
>NA|13|TRBV19|TRBJ2-7|NA
CASSRGRTYEQYF
TGTGCCAGTAGTAGGGGCAGGACCTACGAGCAGTACTTC
>NA|13|TRBV18|TRBJ2-7|once
CASSGDSLGEQYF
TGTGCCAGCTCAGGGGACTCTCTGGGGGAGCAGTACTTC
>NA|16|TRBV12-5|TRBJ1-3|once
CASGLHVRGLGNTIYF
TGTGCTAGTGGTTTACATGTCAGAGGGCTCGGAAACACCATATATTTT